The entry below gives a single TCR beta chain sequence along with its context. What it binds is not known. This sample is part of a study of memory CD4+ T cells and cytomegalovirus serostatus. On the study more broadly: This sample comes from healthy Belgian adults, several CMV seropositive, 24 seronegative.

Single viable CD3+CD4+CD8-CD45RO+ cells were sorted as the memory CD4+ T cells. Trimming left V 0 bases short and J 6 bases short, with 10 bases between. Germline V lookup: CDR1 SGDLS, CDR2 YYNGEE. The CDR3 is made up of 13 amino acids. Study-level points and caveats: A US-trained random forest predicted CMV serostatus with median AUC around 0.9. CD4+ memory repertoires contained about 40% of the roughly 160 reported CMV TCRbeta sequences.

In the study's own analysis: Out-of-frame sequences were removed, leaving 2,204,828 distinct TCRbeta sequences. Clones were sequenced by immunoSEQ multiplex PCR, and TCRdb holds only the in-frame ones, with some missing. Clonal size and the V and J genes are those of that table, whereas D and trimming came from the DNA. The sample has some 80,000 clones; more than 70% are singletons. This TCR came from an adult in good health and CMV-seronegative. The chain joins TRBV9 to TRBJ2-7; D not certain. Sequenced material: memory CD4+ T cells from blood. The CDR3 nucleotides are TGTGCCAGCAGCGTAGGCATAGGCGCCGAGCAGTACTTC. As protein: CASSVGIGAEQYF.